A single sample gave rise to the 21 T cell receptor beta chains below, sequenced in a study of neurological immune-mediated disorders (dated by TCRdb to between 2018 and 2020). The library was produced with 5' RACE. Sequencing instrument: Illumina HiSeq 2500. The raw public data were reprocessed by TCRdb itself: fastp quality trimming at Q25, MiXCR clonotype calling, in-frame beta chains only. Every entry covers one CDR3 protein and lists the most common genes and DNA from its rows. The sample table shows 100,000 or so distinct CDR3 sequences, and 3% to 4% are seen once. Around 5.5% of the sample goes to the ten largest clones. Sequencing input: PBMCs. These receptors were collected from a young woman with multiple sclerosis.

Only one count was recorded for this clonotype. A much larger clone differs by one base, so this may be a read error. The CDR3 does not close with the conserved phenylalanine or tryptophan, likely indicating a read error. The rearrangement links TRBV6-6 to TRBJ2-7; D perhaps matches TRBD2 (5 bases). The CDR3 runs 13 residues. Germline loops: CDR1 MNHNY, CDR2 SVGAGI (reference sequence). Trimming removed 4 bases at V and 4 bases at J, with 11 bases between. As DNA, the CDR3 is TGTGCCAGCAGTTGGTCGGGATTGTACGAGCAGTACATC. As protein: CASSWSGLYEQYI.

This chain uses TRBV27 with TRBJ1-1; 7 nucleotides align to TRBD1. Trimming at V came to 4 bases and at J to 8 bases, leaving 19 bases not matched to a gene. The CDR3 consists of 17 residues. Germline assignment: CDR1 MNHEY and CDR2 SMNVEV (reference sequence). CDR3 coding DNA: TGTGCCAGCAGTTCGTCCCAGGGAGGGGGCTTGAGCACCGAAGCTTTCTTT. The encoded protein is CASSSSQGGGLSTEAFF.

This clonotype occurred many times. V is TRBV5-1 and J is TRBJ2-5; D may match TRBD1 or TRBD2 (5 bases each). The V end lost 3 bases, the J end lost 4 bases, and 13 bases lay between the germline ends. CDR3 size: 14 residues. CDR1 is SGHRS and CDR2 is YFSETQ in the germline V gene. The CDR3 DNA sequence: TGCGCCAGCAGCTCCGGGACCAATAGAGAGACCCAGTACTTC. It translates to CASSSGTNRETQYF.

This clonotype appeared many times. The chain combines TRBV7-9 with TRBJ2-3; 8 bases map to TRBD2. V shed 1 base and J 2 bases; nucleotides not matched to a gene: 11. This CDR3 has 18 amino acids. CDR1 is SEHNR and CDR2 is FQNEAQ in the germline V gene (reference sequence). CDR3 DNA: TGTGCCAGCAGCTTAGTGGTGACTAGCGATGGGGTCACAGATACGCAGTATTTT. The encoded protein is CASSLVVTSDGVTDTQYF.

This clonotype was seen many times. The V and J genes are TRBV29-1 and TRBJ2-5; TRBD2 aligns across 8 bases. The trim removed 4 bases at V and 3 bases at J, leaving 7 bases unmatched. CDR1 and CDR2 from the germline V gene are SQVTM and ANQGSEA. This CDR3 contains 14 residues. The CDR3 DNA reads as TGCAGCGTTGCCCCCCGACTAGCGAAAGAGACCCAGTACTTC. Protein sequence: CSVAPRLAKETQYF.

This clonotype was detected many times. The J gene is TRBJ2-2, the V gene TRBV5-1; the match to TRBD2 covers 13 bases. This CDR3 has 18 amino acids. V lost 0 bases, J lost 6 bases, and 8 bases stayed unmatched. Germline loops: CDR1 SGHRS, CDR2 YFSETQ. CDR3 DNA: TGCGCCAGCAGCTTGGCCGCCATAACTAGCGGGAGGGCCGGGGAGCTGTTTTTT. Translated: CASSLAAITSGRAGELFF. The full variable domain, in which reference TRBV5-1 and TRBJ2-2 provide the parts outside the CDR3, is KAGVTQTPRYLIKTRGQQVTLSCSPISGHRSVSWYQQTPGQGLQFLFEYFSETQRNKGNFPGRFSGRQFSNSRSEMNVSTLELGDSALYLCASSLAAITSGRAGELFFGEGSRLTVL.

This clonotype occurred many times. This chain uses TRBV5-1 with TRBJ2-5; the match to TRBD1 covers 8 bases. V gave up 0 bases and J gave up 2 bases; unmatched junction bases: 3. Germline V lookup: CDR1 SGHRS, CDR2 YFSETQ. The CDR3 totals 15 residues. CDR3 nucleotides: TGCGCCAGCAGCTTGGGGCGGACAGGGCAAGAGACCCAGTACTTC. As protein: CASSLGRTGQETQYF.

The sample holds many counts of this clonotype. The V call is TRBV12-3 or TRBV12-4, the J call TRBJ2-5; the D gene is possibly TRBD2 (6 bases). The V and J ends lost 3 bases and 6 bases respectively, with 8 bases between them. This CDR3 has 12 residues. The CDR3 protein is CASSFGGKTQYF. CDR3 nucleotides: TGTGCCAGCAGTTTCGGGGGAAAGACCCAGTACTTC.

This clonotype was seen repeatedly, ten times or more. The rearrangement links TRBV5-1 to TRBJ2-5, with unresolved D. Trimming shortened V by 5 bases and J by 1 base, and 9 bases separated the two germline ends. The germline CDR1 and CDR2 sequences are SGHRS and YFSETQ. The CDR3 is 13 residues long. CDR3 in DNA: TGCGCCAGCAGTTCCACGGTCCAAGAGACCCAGTACTTC. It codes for CASSSTVQETQYF.

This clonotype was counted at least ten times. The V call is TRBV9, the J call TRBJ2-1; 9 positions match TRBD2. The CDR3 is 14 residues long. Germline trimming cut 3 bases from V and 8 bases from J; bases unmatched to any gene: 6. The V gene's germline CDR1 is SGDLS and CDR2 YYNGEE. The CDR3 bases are TGTGCCAGCAGCGGATGGACTAGCGTAGATGAGCAGTTCTTC. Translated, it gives CASSGWTSVDEQFF.

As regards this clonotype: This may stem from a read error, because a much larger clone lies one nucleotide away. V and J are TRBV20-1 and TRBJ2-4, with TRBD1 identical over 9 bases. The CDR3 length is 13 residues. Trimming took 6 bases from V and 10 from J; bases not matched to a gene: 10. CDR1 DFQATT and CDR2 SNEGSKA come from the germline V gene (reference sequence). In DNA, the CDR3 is TGCAGTGCACCTACAGGGGGCAGGGAAATTCAGTACTTC. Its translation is CSAPTGGREIQYF.

This chain's CDR3 is CASSLWAGAGNTEAFF. CDR3 coding DNA: TGTGCCAGCAGCTTGTGGGCAGGGGCAGGGAACACTGAAGCTTTCTTT. The rearrangement joins TRBV5-5 to TRBJ1-1, with TRBD1 as a possible D gene (6 bases). This CDR3 contains 16 residues. Trimming stripped 1 base from V and 1 base from J, with 14 bases between. CDR1 SGHKS and CDR2 YYEKEE come from the germline V gene (reference sequence). The variable domain in full, completed from reference TRBV5-5 and TRBJ1-1, reads DAGVTQSPTHLIKTRGQQVTLRCSPISGHKSVSWYQQVLGQGPQFIFQYYEKEERGRGNFPDRFSARQFPNYSSELNVNALLLGDSALYLCASSLWAGAGNTEAFFGQGTRLTVV.

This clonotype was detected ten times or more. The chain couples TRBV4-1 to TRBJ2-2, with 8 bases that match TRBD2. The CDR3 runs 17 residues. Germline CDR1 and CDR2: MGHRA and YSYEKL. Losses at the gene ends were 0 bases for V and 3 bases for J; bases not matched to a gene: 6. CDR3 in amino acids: CASSQDGQREYTGELFF. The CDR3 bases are TGCGCCAGCAGCCAAGATGGCCAGCGGGAGTACACCGGGGAGCTGTTTTTT.

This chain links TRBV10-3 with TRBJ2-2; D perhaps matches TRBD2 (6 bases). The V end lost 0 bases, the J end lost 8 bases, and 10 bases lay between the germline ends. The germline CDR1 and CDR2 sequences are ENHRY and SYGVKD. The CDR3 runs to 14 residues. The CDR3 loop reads CAISESWDSGELFF. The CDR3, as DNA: TGTGCCATCAGTGAGTCGTGGGACTCAGGGGAGCTGTTTTTT.

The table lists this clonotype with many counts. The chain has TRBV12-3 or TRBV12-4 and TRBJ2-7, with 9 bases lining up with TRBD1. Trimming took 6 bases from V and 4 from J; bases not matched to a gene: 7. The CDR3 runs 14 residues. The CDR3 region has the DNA TGTGCCAGCAGACCACCGGGACAGGGATACGAGCAGTACTTC. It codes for CASRPPGQGYEQYF.

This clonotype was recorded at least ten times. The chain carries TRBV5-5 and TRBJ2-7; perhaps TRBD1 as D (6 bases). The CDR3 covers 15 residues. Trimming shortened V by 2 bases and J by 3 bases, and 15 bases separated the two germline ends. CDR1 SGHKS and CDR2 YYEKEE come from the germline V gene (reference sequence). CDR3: CASSLGTSTLYEQYF. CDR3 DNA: TGTGCCAGCAGCTTAGGGACATCCACTCTCTACGAGCAGTACTTC.

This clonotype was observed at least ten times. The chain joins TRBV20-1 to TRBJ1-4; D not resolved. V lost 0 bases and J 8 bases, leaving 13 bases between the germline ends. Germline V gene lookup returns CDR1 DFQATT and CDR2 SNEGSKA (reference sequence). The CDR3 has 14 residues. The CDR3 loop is CSARDTAVGEKLFF. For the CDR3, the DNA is TGCAGTGCTAGAGATACGGCAGTCGGGGAAAAACTGTTTTTT.

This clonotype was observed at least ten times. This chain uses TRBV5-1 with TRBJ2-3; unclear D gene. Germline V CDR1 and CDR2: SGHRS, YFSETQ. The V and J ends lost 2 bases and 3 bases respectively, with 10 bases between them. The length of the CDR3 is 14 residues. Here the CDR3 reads CASSFNAETDTQYF. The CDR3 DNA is TGCGCCAGCAGCTTCAACGCAGAAACAGATACGCAGTATTTT. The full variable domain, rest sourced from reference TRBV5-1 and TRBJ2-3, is KAGVTQTPRYLIKTRGQQVTLSCSPISGHRSVSWYQQTPGQGLQFLFEYFSETQRNKGNFPGRFSGRQFSNSRSEMNVSTLELGDSALYLCASSFNAETDTQYFGPGTRLTVL.

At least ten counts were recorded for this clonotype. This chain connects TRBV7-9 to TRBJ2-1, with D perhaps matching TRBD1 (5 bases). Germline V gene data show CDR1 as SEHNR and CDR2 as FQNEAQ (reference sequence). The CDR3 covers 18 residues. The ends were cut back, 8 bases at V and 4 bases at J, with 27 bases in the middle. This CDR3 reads CASGHRGLRVSPYNEQFF. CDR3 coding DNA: TGTGCCAGCGGCCATAGGGGTTTACGGGTCTCGCCTTACAATGAGCAGTTCTTC. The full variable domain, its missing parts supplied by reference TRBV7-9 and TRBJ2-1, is DTGVSQNPRHKITKRGQNVTFRCDPISEHNRLYWYRQTLGQGPEFLTYFQNEAQLEKSRLLSDRFSAERPKGSFSTLEIQRTEQGDSAMYLCASGHRGLRVSPYNEQFFGPGTRLTVL.

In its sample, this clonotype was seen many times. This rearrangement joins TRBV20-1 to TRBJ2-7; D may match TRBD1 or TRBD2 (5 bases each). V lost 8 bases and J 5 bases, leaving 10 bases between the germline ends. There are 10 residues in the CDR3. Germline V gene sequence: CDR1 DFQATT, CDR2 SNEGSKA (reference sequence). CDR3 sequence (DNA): TGCAGTTGGGGGTTGAACGAGCAGTACTTC. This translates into CSWGLNEQYF.

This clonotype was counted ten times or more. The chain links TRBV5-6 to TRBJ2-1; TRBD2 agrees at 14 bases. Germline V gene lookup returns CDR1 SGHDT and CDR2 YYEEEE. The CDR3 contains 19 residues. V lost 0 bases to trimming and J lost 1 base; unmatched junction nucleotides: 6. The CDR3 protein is CASSLAGTSGSYSYNEQFF. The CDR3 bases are TGTGCCAGCAGCTTGGCTGGGACTAGCGGGAGTTATTCCTACAATGAGCAGTTCTTC.